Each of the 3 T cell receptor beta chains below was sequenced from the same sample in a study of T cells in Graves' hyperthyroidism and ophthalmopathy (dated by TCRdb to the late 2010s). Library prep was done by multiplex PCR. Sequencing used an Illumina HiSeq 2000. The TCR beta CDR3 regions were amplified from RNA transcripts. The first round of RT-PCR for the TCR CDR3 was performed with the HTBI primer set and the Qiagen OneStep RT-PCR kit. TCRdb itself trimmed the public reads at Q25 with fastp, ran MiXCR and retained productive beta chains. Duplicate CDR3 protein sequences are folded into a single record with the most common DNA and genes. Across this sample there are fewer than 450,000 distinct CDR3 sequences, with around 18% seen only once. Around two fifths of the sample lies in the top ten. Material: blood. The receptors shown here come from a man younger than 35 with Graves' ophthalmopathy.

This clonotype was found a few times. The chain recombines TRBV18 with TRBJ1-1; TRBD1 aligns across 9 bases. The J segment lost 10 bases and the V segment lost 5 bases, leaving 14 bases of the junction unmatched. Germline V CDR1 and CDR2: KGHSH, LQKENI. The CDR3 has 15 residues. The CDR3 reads CASSSSAGQGVAAFF. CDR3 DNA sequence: TGTGCCAGCTCATCGAGTGCGGGACAGGGTGTAGCAGCTTTCTTT.

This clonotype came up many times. CDR3 sequence reads: CSARRHRGRSYEQYF. The CDR3 coding sequence is TGCAGTGCTAGAAGACACAGGGGGCGCTCCTACGAGCAGTACTTC. This chain joins TRBV20-1 and TRBJ2-7, with 9 bases matching TRBD1. Per the germline V gene, CDR1 is DFQATT and CDR2 is SNEGSKA (reference sequence). With 2 bases clipped from V and 0 bases from J, the junction kept 5 bases outside the gene matches. The CDR3 is 15 amino acids.

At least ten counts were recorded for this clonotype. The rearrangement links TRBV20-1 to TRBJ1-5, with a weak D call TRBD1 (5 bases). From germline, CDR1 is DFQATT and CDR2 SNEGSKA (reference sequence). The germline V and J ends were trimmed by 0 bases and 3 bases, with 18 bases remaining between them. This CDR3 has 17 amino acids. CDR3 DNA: TGCAGTGCTAGAGATTGGGACGGACGGGGATACAATCAGCCCCAGCATTTT. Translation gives CSARDWDGRGYNQPQHF.